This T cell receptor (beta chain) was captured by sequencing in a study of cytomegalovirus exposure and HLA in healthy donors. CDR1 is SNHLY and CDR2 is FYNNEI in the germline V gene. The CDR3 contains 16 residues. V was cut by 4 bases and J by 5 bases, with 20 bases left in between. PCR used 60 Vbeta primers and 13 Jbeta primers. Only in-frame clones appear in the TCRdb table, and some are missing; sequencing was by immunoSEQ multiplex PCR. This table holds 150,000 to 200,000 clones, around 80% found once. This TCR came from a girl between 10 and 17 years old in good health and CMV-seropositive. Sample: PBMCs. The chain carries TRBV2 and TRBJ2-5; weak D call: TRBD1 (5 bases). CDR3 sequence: CASSGQLLDYPETQYF. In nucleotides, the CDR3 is TGTGCCAGCAGTGGACAGCTTTTGGATTACCCCGAGACCCAGTACTTC.